This TCR beta chain was retrieved from a study of shared clonotypes between healthy human individuals. CDR1 and CDR2 (germline): MNHEY, SMNVEV (reference sequence). Trimming removed 5 bases at V and 2 bases at J, with 13 bases between. The CDR3 is 14 residues long. Profiling relied on immunoSEQ multiplex PCR, and the TCRdb table lists in-frame clones only, not all of them. Of around 990,000 clones in the sample, 70% to 85% were seen once. The sequence was obtained from a man younger than 35 in good health. Some clones in this sample may be carry-over from other donors' samples. The sequencing input was memory CD4+ T cells from PBMCs. Subset noted: CD45RA-negative fraction. This sequence joins TRBV27 and TRBJ2-7; D remains ambiguous. CDR3 in amino acids: CASSATGVPYEQYF. In DNA form, the CDR3 reads TGTGCCAGCAGTGCTACGGGTGTCCCCTACGAGCAGTACTTC.